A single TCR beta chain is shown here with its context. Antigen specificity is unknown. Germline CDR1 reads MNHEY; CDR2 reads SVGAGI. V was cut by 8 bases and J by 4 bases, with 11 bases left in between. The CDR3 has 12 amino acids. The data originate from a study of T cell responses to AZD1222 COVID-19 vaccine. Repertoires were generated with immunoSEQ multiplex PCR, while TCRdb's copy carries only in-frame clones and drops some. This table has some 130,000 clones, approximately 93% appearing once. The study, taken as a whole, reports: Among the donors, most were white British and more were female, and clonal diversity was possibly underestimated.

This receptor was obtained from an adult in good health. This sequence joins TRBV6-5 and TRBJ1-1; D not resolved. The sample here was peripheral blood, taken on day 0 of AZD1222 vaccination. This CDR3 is CASHKGATEAFF. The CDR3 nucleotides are TGTGCCAGCCATAAGGGAGCCACTGAAGCTTTCTTT.